A selection of T cell receptor beta chains follows, all from one sample in a study of T-cell memory formation after mild COVID-19. TCRdb redid the calling of the 5' RACE reads with MiXCR, one entry per CDR3 protein. The repertoire holds approximately 180,000 distinct CDR3 sequences, with around 16% as singletons. The specimen was PBMCs or a T cell subset sorted from them (not recorded which). These TCRs come from an adult woman who had mild COVID-19 (a few samples of this study predate the infection). Cell type and time point are not known. CDR3s include the opening cysteine and the closing phenylalanine or tryptophan. Clone size is shown for a subset of rows, as once, few, many or a class of expanded clone.

>TRBJ2-2|few|TRBV7-6
CASSDLGTIDTGELFF
>TRBJ1-1|few|TRBV20-1
CSARGMRWERAEAFF
>TRBJ2-3|many|TRBV11-2
CASSPGTSGNTDTQYF
>TRBJ2-7|few|TRBV20-1
CSARALVGGLPYEQYF
>TRBJ1-2|-|TRBV5-6
CASSPRDRVHGYTF
>TRBJ2-1|-|TRBV18
CASSPPGQGTYNEQFF
>TRBJ2-3|few|TRBV12-3/TRBV12-4
CASSPGTSGSTDTQYF
>TRBJ2-2|few|TRBV6-1
CASCIPTLAGATGELFF
>TRBJ2-1|few|TRBV29-1
CSVRVAGEHPAFF
>TRBJ2-1|few|TRBV12-3/TRBV12-4
CASSFAGGLGEQFF
>TRBJ2-3|few|TRBV7-3
CASSPSPTGWRSTDTQYF
>TRBJ2-5|few|TRBV9
CASSVSGETQYF
>TRBJ2-5|-|TRBV5-1
CASSSGTSGETQYF
>TRBJ1-1|-|TRBV5-1
CASSLDHRGMNTEAFF
>TRBJ2-1|-|TRBV29-1
CSVWSSLYNEQFF
>TRBJ1-2|-|TRBV5-1
CASSSDRGLGYTF
>TRBJ2-1|-|TRBV4-2
CASRSRAGGVAEQFF
>TRBJ2-1|many|TRBV13
CASSSQRESYNEQFF
>TRBJ2-2|few|TRBV2
CASKASFTGELFF
>TRBJ2-3|-|TRBV4-2
CASSQDRDWTGGDTQYF
>TRBJ1-2|few|TRBV14
CASSHGQGRGGYTF
>TRBJ2-4|-|TRBV11-2
CASSLDLVSVGDSKNIQYF
>TRBJ2-1|-|TRBV20-1
CSAKPNGPTQFF
>TRBJ2-6|-|TRBV2
CASSDRGQGFPGANVLTF
>TRBJ2-1|many|TRBV5-5
CASSLPAGQDEQFF
>TRBJ1-2|few|TRBV18
CASSPGQGLNGYTF
>TRBJ2-3|few|TRBV20-1
CSARGGQRSAGTDTQYF
>TRBJ2-3|few|TRBV5-1
CASSLAFLGGTDTQYF
>TRBJ2-5|few|TRBV7-2
CASRGQGRVSGETQYF
>TRBJ1-5|-|TRBV12-3/TRBV12-4
CASSFGLGSNQPQHF
>TRBJ2-2|-|TRBV7-3
CASSPQKVGELFF
>TRBJ2-1|-|TRBV7-7
CASSYGTGQGGEQFF
>TRBJ2-5|many|TRBV21-1
CASRPKTGTSRQETQYF
>TRBJ2-2|few|TRBV30
CAWRQQGSGELFF
>TRBJ2-6|-|TRBV12-3/TRBV12-4
CASTGVAVFSGANVLTF
>TRBJ1-5|few|TRBV20-1
CSVLLPGLRGYQPQHF
>TRBJ2-7|few|TRBV3-1
CASSQDLLAGETYEQYF
>TRBJ2-5|-|TRBV7-9
CASSFDGAQETQYF
>TRBJ2-7|many|TRBV3-1
CASSPRTSGVGEQYF
>TRBJ2-3|-|TRBV20-1
CSARVFSGRADTQYF
>TRBJ1-2|-|TRBV14
CASSQRRGYGYTF
>TRBJ1-2|-|TRBV7-9
CASSYSTRDGYTF
>TRBJ2-7|-|TRBV25-1
CASSGSGGLHYEQYF
>TRBJ2-5|-|TRBV20-1
CSASKGGVQETQYF
>TRBJ1-2|-|TRBV7-2
CASSLETGNRGYTF
>TRBJ1-1|-|TRBV12-5
CASGPDVGAAFF
>TRBJ2-7|-|TRBV24-1
CATSDSGLAGVREQYF
>TRBJ2-3|few|TRBV11-3
CASSLITGNADTQYF
>TRBJ2-7|-|TRBV20-1
CSARTGTGVVQYF